Listed here are 13 T cell receptor beta chains from one sample, sequenced in a study of T cells in Graves' hyperthyroidism and ophthalmopathy. RNA transcripts yielded amplified TCR beta CDR3 regions. A set of HTBI primers served as the primers for a first-round RT-PCR of the TCR CDR3. TCRdb passed the multiplex PCR reads through MiXCR, listing each CDR3 protein once. The table has approximately 510,000 distinct CDR3 sequences, more than 20% seen once; the top ten hold approximately 25%. The sample was blood. The source is a man between 18 and 35 years old with Graves' hyperthyroidism.

The chain recombines TRBV6-2 or TRBV6-3 with TRBJ2-7; the match to TRBD1 covers 12 bases. The CDR3 has 14 amino acids. Germline CDR1 MNHEY, CDR2 SVGEGT. J gave up 7 bases and V 4 bases, and 5 bases lay outside the gene matches. CDR3 in amino acids: CASSSGQGAAEQYF. The CDR3 bases are TGTGCCAGCAGTTCGGGACAGGGGGCAGCAGAGCAGTACTTC.

This clonotype was counted at least ten times. The chain is built from TRBV12-3 or TRBV12-4 and TRBJ2-7, with D perhaps TRBD1 or TRBD2 (7 bases each). This CDR3 has 15 residues. V lost 3 bases and J 6 bases, leaving 18 bases between the germline ends. The CDR3 region has the DNA TGTGCCAGCAGTTTGGGAGGGACAGTGGCTTCCGAGCAGTACTTC. This gives the protein CASSLGGTVASEQYF.

With regard to this clonotype: The final CDR3 position lacks the conserved phenylalanine or tryptophan, pointing to a likely read error. The chain links TRBV5-1 to TRBJ2-7; D gene unclear. CDR3 size: 12 residues. Trimming cost V 0 bases and J 3 bases, with 4 bases left between them. Per the germline V gene, CDR1 is SGHRS and CDR2 is YFSETQ. CDR3 sequence (DNA): TGCGCCAGCAGCTTGGGGGGCTACGAGCAGTACTTA. This gives the protein CASSLGGYEQYL.

This clonotype has ten or more counts. The chain couples TRBV7-9 to TRBJ2-2; no clear D. The CDR3 loop spans 12 amino acids. V was clipped by 6 bases and J by 8 bases, with 10 bases between them. CDR1 and CDR2 from the germline V gene are SEHNR and FQNEAQ (reference sequence). This CDR3 reads CASRRTEGELFF. CDR3 DNA: TGTGCCAGCAGACGGACCGAAGGGGAGCTGTTTTTT.

Many counts were recorded for this clonotype. V is TRBV28 and J is TRBJ1-2, with unresolved D. The CDR3 spans 13 residues. Germline values: CDR1 MDHEN, CDR2 SYDVKM. V was trimmed by 6 bases and J by 4 bases, leaving 12 bases between them. This CDR3 is CASSRFGPYGYTF. The CDR3 DNA reads TGTGCCAGCAGCCGATTCGGACCCTATGGCTACACCTTC.

The CDR3 DNA sequence: TGTGCCAGCAGCTCTAGGTCCCACGAGCAGTACTTC. This sequence encodes CASSSRSHEQYF. V usage is TRBV13 and J usage is TRBJ2-7, with D uncertain. The V gene lost 4 bases and the J gene lost 5 bases, with 9 bases spanning the gap. This CDR3 is built from 12 residues. Germline assignment: CDR1 PRHDT and CDR2 FYEKMQ (reference sequence). Supplemented by reference TRBV13 and TRBJ2-7, the full variable domain reads AAGVIQSPRHLIKEKRETATLKCYPIPRHDTVYWYQQGPGQDPQFLISFYEKMQSDKGSIPDRFSAQQFSDYHSELNMSSLELGDSALYFCASSSRSHEQYFGPGTRLTVT.

This chain joins TRBV20-1 and TRBJ1-2, with TRBD1 matching over 12 bases. The CDR3 is made up of 13 amino acids. V was clipped by 6 bases and J by 8 bases; unmatched bases: 7. Germline V gene data show CDR1 as DFQATT and CDR2 as SNEGSKA (reference sequence). In nucleotides, the CDR3 is TGCAGTGCCCCAGGGACAGGGGGCGCCGGCTACACCTTC. Its translation is CSAPGTGGAGYTF.

This clonotype appeared many times. The chain recombines TRBV12-3 or TRBV12-4 with TRBJ1-1; D ambiguous. V gave up 1 base and J gave up 10 bases, with 16 bases separating them. The CDR3 has 14 residues. The CDR3 protein is CASSLGHTPLVAFF. The CDR3 DNA is TGTGCCAGCAGTTTAGGACACACTCCGCTGGTAGCTTTCTTT.

The sample holds many counts of this clonotype. The CDR3 sequence is CASSNTGRWGNSGNTIYF. The CDR3 DNA is TGTGCCAGCAGTAATACAGGGAGGTGGGGGAACTCTGGAAACACCATATATTTT. The rearrangement joins TRBV28 to TRBJ1-3; TRBD1 might be the D (6 bases). The CDR3 consists of 18 residues. Germline CDR1 MDHEN, CDR2 SYDVKM. Trimming removed 5 bases from V and 0 bases from J, with 20 bases in between.

This chain connects TRBV14 to TRBJ1-1, with 9 bases that match TRBD1. The CDR3 runs to 15 residues. From germline, CDR1 is SGHDN and CDR2 FVKESK. After removal of 8 bases from V and 0 bases from J, the junction contained 7 bases not matched to a gene. The CDR3 spells CASGGTGSVNTEAFF. The CDR3 DNA sequence: TGTGCCAGCGGAGGGACAGGGTCGGTGAACACTGAAGCTTTCTTT. Full variable domain (remainder filled in from reference TRBV14 and TRBJ1-1): EAGVTQFPSHSVIEKGQTVTLRCDPISGHDNLYWYRRVMGKEIKFLLHFVKESKQDESGMPNNRFLAERTGGTYSTLKVQPAELEDSGVYFCASGGTGSVNTEAFFGQGTRLTVV.

The table lists this clonotype with many counts. The V gene is TRBV29-1, the J gene TRBJ1-1; D call uncertain. The CDR3 has 11 residues. V lost 4 bases and J lost 3, with 6 bases in between. In germline, CDR1 is SQVTM, CDR2 ANQGSEA. CDR3 loop: CSVVTHTEAFF. DNA of the CDR3: TGCAGCGTTGTCACTCACACTGAAGCTTTCTTT.

This clonotype has at least ten counts. V gene TRBV5-1 combines with J gene TRBJ2-5, with D uncertain. The V gene lost 0 bases and the J gene lost 1 base, with 7 bases spanning the gap. Germline CDR1 SGHRS, CDR2 YFSETQ. The length of the CDR3 is 14 residues. Written as DNA, the CDR3 is TGCGCCAGCAGCTTGGGGACGTTCCAAGAGACCCAGTACTTC. Its translation is CASSLGTFQETQYF.

This clonotype was recorded a few times. V is TRBV20-1 and J is TRBJ2-7; D uncertain. This CDR3 has 12 amino acids. Per the germline V gene, CDR1 is DFQATT and CDR2 is SNEGSKA (reference sequence). V was trimmed by 2 bases and J by 12 bases, leaving 17 bases between them. CDR3 bases: TGCAGTGCTAGACGGAGTTCCTACGGGCGGTACTTC. Amino acids: CSARRSSYGRYF.